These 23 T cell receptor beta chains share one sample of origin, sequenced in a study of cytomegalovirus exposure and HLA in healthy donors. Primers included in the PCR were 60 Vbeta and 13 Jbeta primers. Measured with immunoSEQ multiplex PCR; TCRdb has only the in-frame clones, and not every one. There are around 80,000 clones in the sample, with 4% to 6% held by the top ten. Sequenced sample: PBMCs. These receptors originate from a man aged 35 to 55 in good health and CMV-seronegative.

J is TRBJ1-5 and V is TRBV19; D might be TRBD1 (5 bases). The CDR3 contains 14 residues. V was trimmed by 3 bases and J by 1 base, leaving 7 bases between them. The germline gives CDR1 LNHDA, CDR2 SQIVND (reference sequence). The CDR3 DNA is TGTGCCAGTAGTATCGGACACAGCAATCAGCCCCAGCATTTT. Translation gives CASSIGHSNQPQHF. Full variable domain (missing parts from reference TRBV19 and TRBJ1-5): DGGITQSPKYLFRKEGQNVTLSCEQNLNHDAMYWYRQDPGQGLRLIYYSQIVNDFQKGDIAEGYSVSREKKESFPLTVTSAQKNPTAFYLCASSIGHSNQPQHFGDGTRLSIL.

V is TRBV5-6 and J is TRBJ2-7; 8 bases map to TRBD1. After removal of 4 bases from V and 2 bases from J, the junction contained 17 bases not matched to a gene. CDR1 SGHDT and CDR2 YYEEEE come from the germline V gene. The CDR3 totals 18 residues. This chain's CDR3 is CASSKGQGSAVWAYEQYF. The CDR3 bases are TGTGCCAGCAGCAAAGGACAGGGCTCCGCCGTTTGGGCCTACGAGCAGTACTTC. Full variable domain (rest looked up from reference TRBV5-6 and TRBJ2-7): DAGVTQSPTHLIKTRGQQVTLRCSPKSGHDTVSWYQQALGQGPQFIFQYYEEEERQRGNFPDRFSGHQFPNYSSELNVNALLLGDSALYLCASSKGQGSAVWAYEQYFGPGTRLTVT.

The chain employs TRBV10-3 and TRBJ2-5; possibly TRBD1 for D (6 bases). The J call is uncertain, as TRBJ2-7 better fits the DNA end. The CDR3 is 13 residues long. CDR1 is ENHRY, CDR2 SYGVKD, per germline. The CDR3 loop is CAIRQKQGYEQYF. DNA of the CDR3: TGTGCCATCAGACAAAAACAGGGCTACGAGCAGTACTTC.

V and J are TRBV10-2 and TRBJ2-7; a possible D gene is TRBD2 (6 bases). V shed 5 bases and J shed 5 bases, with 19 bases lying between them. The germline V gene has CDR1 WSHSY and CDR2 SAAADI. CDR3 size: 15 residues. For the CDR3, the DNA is TGCGCCAGCAGTTCGAGTGGAGGGGTCCTAAACGAGCAGTACTTC. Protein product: CASSSSGGVLNEQYF.

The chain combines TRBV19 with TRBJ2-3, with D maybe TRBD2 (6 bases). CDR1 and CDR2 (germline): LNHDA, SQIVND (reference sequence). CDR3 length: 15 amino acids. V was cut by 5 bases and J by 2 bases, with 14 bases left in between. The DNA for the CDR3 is TGTGCCAGTAGTGGAGGGACTCCGTACACAGATACGCAGTATTTT. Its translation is CASSGGTPYTDTQYF. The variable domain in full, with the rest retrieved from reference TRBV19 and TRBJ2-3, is DGGITQSPKYLFRKEGQNVTLSCEQNLNHDAMYWYRQDPGQGLRLIYYSQIVNDFQKGDIAEGYSVSREKKESFPLTVTSAQKNPTAFYLCASSGGTPYTDTQYFGPGTRLTVL.

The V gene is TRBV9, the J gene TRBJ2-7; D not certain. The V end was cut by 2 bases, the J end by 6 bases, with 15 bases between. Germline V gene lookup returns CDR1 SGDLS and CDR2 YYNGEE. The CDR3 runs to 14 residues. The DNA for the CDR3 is TGTGCCAGCAGCGTTCGCACCTATGATTCCGAGCAGTACTTC. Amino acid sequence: CASSVRTYDSEQYF. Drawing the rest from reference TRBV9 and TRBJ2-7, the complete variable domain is DSGVTQTPKHLITATGQRVTLRCSPRSGDLSVYWYQQSLDQGLQFLIQYYNGEERAKGNILERFSAQQFPDLHSELNLSSLELGDSALYFCASSVRTYDSEQYFGPGTRLTVT.

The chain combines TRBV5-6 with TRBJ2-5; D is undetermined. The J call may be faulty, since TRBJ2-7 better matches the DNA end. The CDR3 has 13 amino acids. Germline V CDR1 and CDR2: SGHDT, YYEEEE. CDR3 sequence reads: CASSLGPNYEQYF. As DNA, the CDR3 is TGTGCCAGCAGCTTGGGACCGAACTACGAGCAGTACTTC.

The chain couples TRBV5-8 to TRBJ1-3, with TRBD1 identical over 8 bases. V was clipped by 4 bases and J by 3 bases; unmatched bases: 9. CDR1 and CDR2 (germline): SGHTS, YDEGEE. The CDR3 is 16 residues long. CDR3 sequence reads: CASSPDRANLGNTIYF. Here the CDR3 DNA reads TGTGCCAGCAGCCCGGACAGGGCGAACCTTGGAAACACCATATATTTT.

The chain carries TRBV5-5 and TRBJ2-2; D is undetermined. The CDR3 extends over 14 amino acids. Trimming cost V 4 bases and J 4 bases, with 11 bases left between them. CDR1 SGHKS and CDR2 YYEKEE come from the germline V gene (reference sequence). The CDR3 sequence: CASSLVDSTGELFF. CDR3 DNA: TGTGCCAGCAGCCTGGTAGACTCCACCGGGGAGCTGTTTTTT. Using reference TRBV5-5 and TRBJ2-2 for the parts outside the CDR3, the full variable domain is DAGVTQSPTHLIKTRGQQVTLRCSPISGHKSVSWYQQVLGQGPQFIFQYYEKEERGRGNFPDRFSARQFPNYSSELNVNALLLGDSALYLCASSLVDSTGELFFGEGSRLTVL.

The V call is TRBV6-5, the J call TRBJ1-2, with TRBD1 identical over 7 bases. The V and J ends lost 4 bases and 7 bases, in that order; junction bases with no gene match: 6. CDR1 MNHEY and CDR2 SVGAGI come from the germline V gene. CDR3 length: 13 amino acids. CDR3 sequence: CASSLVKGAGYTF. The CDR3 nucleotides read TGTGCCAGCAGTTTAGTTAAGGGGGCTGGCTACACCTTC.

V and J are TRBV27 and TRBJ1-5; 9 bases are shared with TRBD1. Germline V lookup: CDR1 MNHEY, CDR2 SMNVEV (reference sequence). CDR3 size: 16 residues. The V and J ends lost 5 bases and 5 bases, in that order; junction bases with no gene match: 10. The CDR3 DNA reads TGTGCCAGCAGTACGACGGACAGGGGCTTTGATCAGCCCCAGCATTTT. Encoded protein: CASSTTDRGFDQPQHF.

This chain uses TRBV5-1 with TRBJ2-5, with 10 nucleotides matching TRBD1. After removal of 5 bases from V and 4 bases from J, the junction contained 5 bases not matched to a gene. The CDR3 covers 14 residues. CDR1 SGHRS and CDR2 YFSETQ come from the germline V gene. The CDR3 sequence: CASRRTGGIETQYF. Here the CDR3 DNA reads TGCGCCAGCAGAAGGACAGGGGGTATAGAGACCCAGTACTTC.

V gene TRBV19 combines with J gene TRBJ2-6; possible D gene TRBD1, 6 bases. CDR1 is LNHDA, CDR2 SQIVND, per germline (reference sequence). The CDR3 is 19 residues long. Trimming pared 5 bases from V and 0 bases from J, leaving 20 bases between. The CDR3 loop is CASSPKPGTSSSGANVLTF. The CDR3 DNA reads TGTGCCAGTAGTCCAAAACCCGGGACATCGAGCTCTGGGGCCAACGTCCTGACTTTC.

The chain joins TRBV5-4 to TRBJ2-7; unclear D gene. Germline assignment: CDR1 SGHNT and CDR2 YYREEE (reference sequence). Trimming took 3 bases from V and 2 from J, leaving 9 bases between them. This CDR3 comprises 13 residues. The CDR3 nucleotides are TGTGCCAGCAGCTCGCGCGGAGCCTACGAGCAGTACTTC. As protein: CASSSRGAYEQYF.

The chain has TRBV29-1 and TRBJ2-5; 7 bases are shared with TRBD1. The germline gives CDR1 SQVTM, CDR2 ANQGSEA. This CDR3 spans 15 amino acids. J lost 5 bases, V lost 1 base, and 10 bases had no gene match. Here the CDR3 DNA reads TGCAGCGTTGAAGCCAACGACAGGGACCGGGAGACCCAGTACTTC. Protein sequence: CSVEANDRDRETQYF.

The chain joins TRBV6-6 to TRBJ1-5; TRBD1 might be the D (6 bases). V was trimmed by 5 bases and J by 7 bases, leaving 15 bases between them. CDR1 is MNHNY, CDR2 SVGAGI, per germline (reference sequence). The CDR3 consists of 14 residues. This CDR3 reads CASSTRGGSQPQHF. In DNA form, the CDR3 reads TGTGCCAGCAGTACCCGAGGGGGAAGCCAGCCCCAGCATTTT.

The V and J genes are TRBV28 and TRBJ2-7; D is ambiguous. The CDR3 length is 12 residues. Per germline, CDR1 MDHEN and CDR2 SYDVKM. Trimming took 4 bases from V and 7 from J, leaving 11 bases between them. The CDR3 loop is CASSWALGEQYF. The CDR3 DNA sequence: TGTGCCAGCAGTTGGGCCCTTGGGGAGCAGTACTTC.

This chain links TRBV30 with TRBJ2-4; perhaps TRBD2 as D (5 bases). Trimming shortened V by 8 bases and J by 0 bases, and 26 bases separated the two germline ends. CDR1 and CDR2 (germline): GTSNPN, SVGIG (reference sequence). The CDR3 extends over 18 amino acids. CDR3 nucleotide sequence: TGTGCCCTTGCCCTGCTAGCTAAGATCTTAGTAGCCAAAAACATTCAGTACTTC. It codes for CALALLAKILVAKNIQYF.

The CDR3 loop is CASSGPGGSNEKLFF. The DNA of the CDR3 is TGTGCCAGCAGTGGCCCGGGTGGCTCTAATGAAAAACTGTTTTTT. The chain is built from TRBV2 and TRBJ1-4; no clear D gene. Trimming shortened V by 4 bases and J by 3 bases, and 12 bases separated the two germline ends. CDR1 is SNHLY, CDR2 FYNNEI, per germline. The CDR3 has 15 residues.

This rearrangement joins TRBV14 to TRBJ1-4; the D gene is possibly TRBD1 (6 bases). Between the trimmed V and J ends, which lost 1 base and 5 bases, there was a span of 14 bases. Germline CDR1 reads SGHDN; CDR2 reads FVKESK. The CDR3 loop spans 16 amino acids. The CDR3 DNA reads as TGTGCCAGCAGCCAAGTCCCCAGCCAGGGGAATGAAAAACTGTTTTTT. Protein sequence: CASSQVPSQGNEKLFF.

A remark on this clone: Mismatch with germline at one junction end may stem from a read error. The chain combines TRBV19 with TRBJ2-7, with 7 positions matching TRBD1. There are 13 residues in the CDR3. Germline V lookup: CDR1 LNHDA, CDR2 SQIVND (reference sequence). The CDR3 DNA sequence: TGTGCCAGTAGTGTCAAAAATTCCGGGACAGCCCTCTTC. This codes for CASSVKNSGTALF.

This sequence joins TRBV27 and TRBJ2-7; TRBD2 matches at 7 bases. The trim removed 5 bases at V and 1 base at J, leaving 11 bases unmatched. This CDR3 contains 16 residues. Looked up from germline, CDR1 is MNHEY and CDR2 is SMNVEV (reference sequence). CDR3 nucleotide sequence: TGTGCCAGCAGTGGTCCAGAGCGGGGACGTTCCTACGAGCAGTACTTC. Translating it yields CASSGPERGRSYEQYF.

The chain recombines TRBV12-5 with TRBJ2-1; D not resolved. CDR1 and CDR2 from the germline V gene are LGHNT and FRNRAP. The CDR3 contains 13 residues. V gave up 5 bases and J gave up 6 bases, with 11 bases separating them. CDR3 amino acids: CASGASNSNEQFF. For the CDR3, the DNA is TGTGCTAGTGGTGCTTCAAATAGCAATGAGCAGTTCTTC.